This T cell receptor (beta chain) is drawn from a study of T cells after yellow fever vaccination. General study results and limits: The secondary response was weaker, and its peak arrived faster, on day 5 versus 15.

Germline CDR1 reads ENHRY; CDR2 reads SYGVKD. CDR3 length: 14 residues. V was pared by 7 bases and J by 5 bases, with 16 bases between. MiXCR, run by TCRdb on the 5' RACE reads, gives a single entry per CDR3 protein. The sample lists some 670,000 distinct CDR3 sequences, roughly an eighth occurring once. To note about this clonotype: Its antigen is as yet unknown.

The material sequenced was PBMCs, taken on the day of the yellow fever booster vaccination. The TCR comes from a man aged 25-45 years who received the YFV17D yellow fever vaccine. The chain employs TRBV10-3 and TRBJ2-3, with D possibly TRBD1 on 5 matching bases. CDR3 bases: TGTGCCATCATGAAAGCCGGACATGGAGATACGCAGTATTTT. This encodes CAIMKAGHGDTQYF.